These 17 T cell receptor beta chains were all obtained from the same sample, sequenced in a study of CD4 and CD8 cells across lung adenocarcinoma regions. MiXCR, applied by TCRdb to the PCR reads, yields one record per CDR3 protein. Altogether 3,000 to 3,500 distinct CDR3 sequences are present, 65% being singletons, with the ten largest covering approximately 15%. The material sequenced was CD8+ T cells from the margin of a lung tumor. Every receptor here comes from a female donor with lung adenocarcinoma. The CD4 and CD8 labels of this study may be unreliable.

The table lists this clonotype with a few counts. This chain uses TRBV6-4 with TRBJ1-2, with TRBD1 as a possible D gene (6 bases). The CDR3 runs to 16 residues. Germline V CDR1 and CDR2: MRHNA, SNTAGT. Trimming cost V 6 bases and J 8 bases, with 25 bases left between them. Written as DNA, the CDR3 is TGTGCCAGCAGATACGGCCCGACAGGCCCATTAAGCGGCTACACCTTC. This sequence encodes CASRYGPTGPLSGYTF.

This clonotype was detected only once. The chain combines TRBV11-3 with TRBJ2-2, with D possibly being TRBD1 (6 bases). The V end was cut by 4 bases, the J end by 9 bases, with 15 bases between. The CDR3 is 14 amino acids. Germline assignment: CDR1 SGHNT and CDR2 YENEEA. CDR3 loop: CASSWAGASRELFF. CDR3 bases: TGTGCCAGCAGCTGGGCAGGGGCGTCAAGGGAGCTGTTTTTT.

This clonotype is medium-sized by share. The rearrangement uses TRBV6-1 and TRBJ1-5; unclear D gene. The CDR3 spans 16 residues. CDR1 is MNHNS, CDR2 SASEGT, per germline. The V gene lost 1 base and the J gene lost 4 bases, with 14 bases spanning the gap. The CDR3 DNA reads as TGTGCCAGCAGTGAAGATGGAGGGAGCGGAAATCAGCCCCAGCATTTT. This encodes CASSEDGGSGNQPQHF.

For this clonotype: An end of the junction does not agree with germline; a read error may underlie this. V gene TRBV6-4 combines with J gene TRBJ2-5; D possibly uses TRBD1 or TRBD2 (5 bases each). Germline V CDR1 and CDR2: MRHNA, SNTAGT. The CDR3 is 15 residues long. The CDR3 region is CARGPGASEQETQYF. The CDR3, as DNA: TGTGCCAGGGGCCCCGGGGCCTCCGAGCAGGAGACGCAGTACTTC.

About this clonotype itself: One junction end does not reproduce the germline sequence, and a read error may be involved. The rearrangement uses TRBV6-1 and TRBJ2-3; D might be TRBD1 (6 bases). TRBJ2-7 matches the DNA end more closely, so the J call is doubtful. Germline V gene data show CDR1 as MNHNS and CDR2 as SASEGT. The CDR3 is 15 amino acids. The CDR3 sequence: CGSGAGVGDKDTQYF. In DNA form, the CDR3 reads TGTGGCAGCGGTGCTGGGGTGGGGGACAAAGATACGCAGTACTTC.

Details on this clonotype: Relative to the germline gene, one junction end is altered; a read error may explain this. The chain links TRBV6-1 to TRBJ1-1; D is unresolved. CDR1 is MNHNS and CDR2 is SASEGT in the germline V gene. The CDR3 loop spans 16 amino acids. CDR3 sequence reads: CASSEAIGRGGTEASF. CDR3 DNA sequence: TGTGCCAGCAGTGAAGCGATTGGGCGAGGTGGCACTGAAGCCTCCTTC.

J is TRBJ2-1 and V is TRBV6-1, with D unclear. The length of the CDR3 is 12 residues. Germline values: CDR1 MNHNS, CDR2 SASEGT. V lost 8 bases, J lost 8 bases, and 13 bases lay in between. The CDR3 DNA is TGTGCCAGCTCCTCTGGGGTTTATGAGCAGTTCTTC. Translation: CASSSGVYEQFF.

The rearrangement links TRBV6-1 to TRBJ2-1; TRBD1 or TRBD2 may be the D gene (7 bases each). V lost 7 bases and J 8 bases, leaving 27 bases between the germline ends. The CDR3 has 17 amino acids. In germline, CDR1 is MNHNS, CDR2 SASEGT. CDR3 nucleotide sequence: TGTGCCAGCACCTACACCGGGGTGGGCAGGGGGGGCGATGAGCAGTTCTTC. Its translation: CASTYTGVGRGGDEQFF.

The chain combines TRBV6-1 with TRBJ2-3, with a possible D match to TRBD2 (6 bases). CDR3 length equals 14 residues. Germline V gene sequence: CDR1 MNHNS, CDR2 SASEGT. Trimming pared 4 bases from V and 6 bases from J, leaving 14 bases between. For the CDR3, the DNA is TGTGCCAGCAGTGTACCGGGAGTGGCGGATACGCAGTATTTT. It translates to CASSVPGVADTQYF.

This rearrangement joins TRBV6-1 to TRBJ2-1; 8 bases line up with TRBD2. The CDR3 spans 15 residues. CDR1 and CDR2 (germline): MNHNS, SASEGT. The V segment lost 7 bases and the J segment 9 bases; nucleotides outside the gene matches: 14. The CDR3 spells CASTPAGAHYGEQFF. The CDR3 DNA reads as TGTGCCAGCACCCCAGCGGGGGCCCACTATGGTGAGCAGTTCTTC.

The chain carries TRBV12-3 or TRBV12-4 and TRBJ2-1, with 8 bases fitting TRBD2. The CDR3 runs to 16 residues. The junction had 7 bases not matched to a gene; V was cut back by 0 bases and J by 6 bases. Here the CDR3 reads CASSLARRTSFNEQFF. As DNA, the CDR3 is TGTGCCAGCAGTTTAGCCCGCCGGACTAGCTTCAATGAGCAGTTCTTC.

This rearrangement joins TRBV7-6 to TRBJ2-7; tentative D call: TRBD2 (6 bases). Per the germline V gene, CDR1 is SGHVS and CDR2 is FNYEAQ. This CDR3 has 14 residues. V shed 8 bases and J shed 4 bases, with 18 bases lying between them. CDR3: CASSRGGVGYEQYF. The DNA for the CDR3 is TGTGCCAGCTCTCGTGGAGGGGTGGGGTACGAGCAGTACTTC.

This clonotype is deemed large. This rearrangement joins TRBV6-1 to TRBJ2-1; D remains unclear. Trimming shortened V by 6 bases and J by 9 bases, and 9 bases separated the two germline ends. The CDR3 totals 11 residues. Germline V gene data show CDR1 as MNHNS and CDR2 as SASEGT. The DNA for the CDR3 is TGTGCCAGCAGACTTTATAGTGAGCAGTTCTTC. It codes for CASRLYSEQFF.

This clonotype was observed a single time. The V gene is TRBV6-1, the J gene TRBJ2-5; 9 bases line up with TRBD1. The CDR3 length is 14 residues. Germline V gene sequence: CDR1 MNHNS, CDR2 SASEGT. V gave up 6 bases and J gave up 4 bases; unmatched junction bases: 6. The CDR3 is CASRPTGGLETQYF. The CDR3 DNA reads TGTGCCAGCAGACCCACAGGGGGCCTAGAGACCCAGTACTTC.

This chain uses TRBV7-6 with TRBJ2-1; a weak D match, TRBD1 (5 bases). Germline lookup yields CDR1 SGHVS and CDR2 FNYEAQ. There are 17 residues in the CDR3. V lost 1 base, J lost 6 bases, and 19 bases lay in between. The CDR3 bases are TGTGCCAGCAGCTTAGACTCCTGGGGCACGGTCCCCAATGAGCAGTTCTTC. Amino acid sequence: CASSLDSWGTVPNEQFF. The whole variable domain, remainder taken from reference TRBV7-6 and TRBJ2-1, is GAGVSQSPRYKVTKRGQDVALRCDPISGHVSLYWYRQALGQGPEFLTYFNYEAQQDKSGLPNDRFSAERPEGSISTLTIQRTEQRDSAMYRCASSLDSWGTVPNEQFFGPGTRLTVL.

V gene TRBV5-1 combines with J gene TRBJ2-7; possibly TRBD1 for D (7 bases). This CDR3 has 15 amino acids. Trimming cost V 5 bases and J 2 bases, with 17 bases left between them. In germline, CDR1 is SGHRS, CDR2 YFSETQ. Here the CDR3 DNA reads TGCGCCAGCAGGCCGCAGGGGGGCGGCCCCTACGAGCAGTACTTC. Its translation: CASRPQGGGPYEQYF. Looking up the rest from reference TRBV5-1 and TRBJ2-7 gives the full variable domain: KAGVTQTPRYLIKTRGQQVTLSCSPISGHRSVSWYQQTPGQGLQFLFEYFSETQRNKGNFPGRFSGRQFSNSRSEMNVSTLELGDSALYLCASRPQGGGPYEQYFGPGTRLTVT.

J is TRBJ1-4 and V is TRBV6-1; D may be TRBD1 (6 bases). The CDR3 totals 13 residues. Deletions cut 6 bases from V and 7 bases from J, with 12 bases between. Germline CDR1 reads MNHNS; CDR2 reads SASEGT. CDR3 nucleotide sequence: TGTGCCAGCAGATCAGGGGTGGGTGAAAAACTGTTTTTT. This sequence encodes CASRSGVGEKLFF.